Presented here are 24 T cell receptor beta chains from one specimen sequenced in a study of blood T cell repertoires in COVID-19. TCRdb's table, derived via immunoSEQ multiplex PCR, lists solely in-frame clones and lacks some. The repertoire includes roughly 210,000 clones, over 75% of them detected once, and approximately 7.3% sits in the top ten. The sample was PBMCs or T cells enriched from blood (not recorded which). These receptors all come from a man under 40 in a cohort exposed to, infected with or recovered from COVID-19 (not recorded which).

The rearrangement uses TRBV24-1 and TRBJ2-3; 11 nucleotides match TRBD2. Germline trimming cut 7 bases from V and 3 bases from J; bases unmatched to any gene: 2. CDR1 is KGHDR, CDR2 SFDVKD, per germline. This CDR3 region has 14 residues. CDR3 amino acids: CATRSSGRTDTQYF. In nucleotides, the CDR3 is TGTGCCACCAGGTCTAGCGGGAGGACAGATACGCAGTATTTT.

The chain is built from TRBV6-2 or TRBV6-3 and TRBJ1-5; D is uncertain. The germline V gene encodes CDR1 MNHEY and CDR2 SVGEGT. V was cut by 2 bases and J by 4 bases, with 21 bases left in between. The CDR3 length is 18 residues. CDR3 protein: CASSYRTRTAWMNQPQHF. The CDR3 DNA sequence: TGTGCCAGCAGTTACCGGACTCGGACTGCTTGGATGAATCAGCCCCAGCATTTT.

In its sample, this clone was seen once. The chain couples TRBV6-2 or TRBV6-3 to TRBJ2-1; D unclear. Germline CDR1 reads MNHEY; CDR2 reads SVGEGT. CDR3 size: 14 residues. V lost 5 bases and J 4 bases, leaving 12 bases between the germline ends. The CDR3 loop is CASSTTSVYNEQFF. In DNA, the CDR3 is TGTGCCAGCAGTACAACATCTGTTTACAATGAGCAGTTCTTC.

This rearrangement joins TRBV27 to TRBJ1-1, with D hard to call. There are 18 residues in the CDR3. V lost 6 bases and J lost 6, with 29 bases in between. In germline, CDR1 is MNHEY, CDR2 SMNVEV (reference sequence). The chain's CDR3 is CASSLGDFIGVRNAEAFF. CDR3 sequence (DNA): TGTGCCAGCAGCCTCGGCGATTTCATCGGGGTTCGAAACGCTGAAGCTTTCTTT.

CDR3 loop: CASRNRGYEQYF. The CDR3 nucleotides read TGTGCCAGCAGAAACAGGGGATACGAGCAGTACTTC. This chain links TRBV28 with TRBJ2-7; TRBD1 agrees at 7 bases. The germline V gene has CDR1 MDHEN and CDR2 SYDVKM. The CDR3 runs to 12 residues. Trimming took 6 bases from V and 4 from J; bases not matched to a gene: 3. The whole variable domain, remainder taken from reference TRBV28 and TRBJ2-7, is DVKVTQSSRYLVKRTGEKVFLECVQDMDHENMFWYRQDPGLGLRLIYFSYDVKMKEKGDIPEGYSVSREKKERFSLILESASTNQTSMYLCASRNRGYEQYFGPGTRLTVT.

V and J are TRBV6-5 and TRBJ2-7, with 11 bases lining up with TRBD2. The germline V gene has CDR1 MNHEY and CDR2 SVGAGI. J lost 1 base, V lost 7 bases, and 6 bases had no gene match. This CDR3 comprises 15 residues. DNA of the CDR3: TGTGCCAGCACCGCGGGACTAGCGGAATCCTACGAGCAGTACTTC. It translates to CASTAGLAESYEQYF.

The genes are TRBV7-2 and TRBJ2-7; maybe TRBD2 (5 bases). This CDR3 comprises 17 residues. From germline, CDR1 is SGHTA and CDR2 FQGNSA. V lost 3 bases, J lost 4 bases, and 22 bases lay in between. The CDR3 is CASSFGWSASRTYEQYF. The CDR3 DNA reads as TGTGCCAGCAGCTTTGGTTGGAGCGCTAGCAGGACTTACGAGCAGTACTTC.

This clone was seen only a few times. The gene calls are TRBV27 and TRBJ1-5, with D uncertain. The CDR3 loop spans 15 amino acids. The germline V and J ends were trimmed by 6 bases and 0 bases, with 12 bases remaining between them. The germline CDR1 and CDR2 sequences are MNHEY and SMNVEV (reference sequence). The CDR3 protein is CASRPRGNSNQPQHF. The CDR3 nucleotides read TGTGCCAGCAGGCCCCGCGGGAATAGCAATCAGCCCCAGCATTTT.

The chain carries TRBV10-3 and TRBJ2-1, with 12 bases identical to TRBD2. Germline CDR1 reads ENHRY; CDR2 reads SYGVKD. The ends lost 6 bases at V and 9 bases at J; junction bases unmatched: 6. The CDR3 is 14 amino acids. CDR3 protein: CAIRRTSGIIEQFF. DNA of the CDR3: TGTGCCATCAGGAGGACTAGCGGGATTATTGAGCAGTTCTTC.

V is TRBV5-1 and J is TRBJ2-2, with D possibly being TRBD2 (6 bases). The CDR3 spans 16 residues. The ends were cut back, 0 bases at V and 3 bases at J, with 12 bases in the middle. Germline-derived CDR1 and CDR2 are SGHRS and YFSETQ. The CDR3 reads CASSLERERDTGELFF. The CDR3 DNA is TGCGCCAGCAGCTTGGAACGGGAGAGAGACACCGGGGAGCTGTTTTTT.

The chain employs TRBV7-9 and TRBJ1-1; D might be TRBD1 (6 bases). Germline CDR1 and CDR2: SEHNR and FQNEAQ (reference sequence). V lost 5 bases and J 1 base, leaving 17 bases between the germline ends. The CDR3 is 16 amino acids. As DNA, the CDR3 is TGTGCCAGCAGCCAGCCCCCCCGGACAGCGAACACTGAAGCTTTCTTT. This translates into CASSQPPRTANTEAFF.

The chain carries TRBV28 and TRBJ2-1, with 8 nucleotides matching TRBD2. CDR1 MDHEN and CDR2 SYDVKM come from the germline V gene. The CDR3 is 13 amino acids. The ends lost 6 bases at V and 6 bases at J; junction bases unmatched: 4. As DNA, the CDR3 is TGTGCCAGCAGACTAGGACTAGCCAATGAGCAGTTCTTC. Protein: CASRLGLANEQFF.

The genes are TRBV7-3 and TRBJ2-3; tentatively, D is TRBD1 (5 bases). Germline CDR1 is SGHTA and CDR2 is FQGTGA. The CDR3 consists of 17 residues. The V end lost 4 bases, the J end lost 0 bases, and 17 bases lay between the germline ends. The CDR3 bases are TGTGCCAGCAGCTCGGAGCTGGGGCAGGAAAGCACAGATACGCAGTATTTT. It specifies CASSSELGQESTDTQYF.

The chain carries TRBV19 and TRBJ2-3, with 9 bases fitting TRBD1. The CDR3 length is 12 residues. Germline V lookup: CDR1 LNHDA, CDR2 SQIVND (reference sequence). Trimming took 6 bases from V and 13 from J; bases not matched to a gene: 8. CDR3 in DNA: TGTGCCAGTAGCCCGTCAGGGACAGGGAAGTATTTT. It is translated as CASSPSGTGKYF.

This clone has just one count. This chain joins TRBV29-1 and TRBJ1-3; D is ambiguous. V lost 3 bases, J lost 7 bases, and 7 bases lay in between. The CDR3 extends over 11 amino acids. Germline values: CDR1 SQVTM, CDR2 ANQGSEA. This CDR3 is CSVDLENTIYF. CDR3 DNA: TGCAGCGTTGATCTTGAGAACACCATATATTTT.

The V call is TRBV27, the J call TRBJ2-2, with a weak D call TRBD2 (5 bases). The CDR3 sequence is 14 residues long. V lost 7 bases, J lost 6 bases, and 15 bases lay in between. Germline V gene lookup returns CDR1 MNHEY and CDR2 SMNVEV (reference sequence). CDR3: CASTPRDGPGELFF. The CDR3 bases are TGTGCCAGCACCCCGAGGGATGGCCCCGGGGAGCTGTTTTTT.

This clone was seen only once. The J gene is TRBJ1-2, the V gene TRBV7-2; 7 bases are a match to TRBD1. CDR1 and CDR2 from the germline V gene are SGHTA and FQGNSA. The CDR3 loop spans 14 amino acids. V gave up 1 base and J gave up 6 bases; unmatched junction bases: 5. DNA of the CDR3: TGTGCCAGCAGCTTAGAGACAGGGTCGCATGGCTACACCTTC. It yields the protein CASSLETGSHGYTF.

This clone appeared a single time. The chain has TRBV3-1 (or the pseudogene TRBV3-2) and TRBJ2-2; 8 nucleotides align to TRBD1. Germline trimming cut 1 base from V and 4 bases from J; bases unmatched to any gene: 2. The CDR3 contains 15 residues. The germline gives CDR1 LGHDT, CDR2 YNNKEL (reference sequence). In DNA form, the CDR3 reads TGTGCCAGCAGCCAAGGACAGGGGAGCACCGGGGAGCTGTTTTTT. Its translation: CASSQGQGSTGELFF.

Only a few counts were recorded for this clone. V usage is TRBV7-2 and J usage is TRBJ1-1; a possible D gene is TRBD1 (5 bases). CDR1 SGHTA and CDR2 FQGNSA come from the germline V gene. The V and J ends lost 3 bases and 1 base respectively, with 6 bases between them. This CDR3 comprises 13 residues. The CDR3 DNA sequence: TGTGCCAGCAGCTTCGGGGGGAACACTGAAGCTTTCTTT. This codes for CASSFGGNTEAFF.

V and J are TRBV28 and TRBJ2-7, with a weak D call TRBD1 (6 bases). This CDR3 contains 13 residues. Trimming took 6 bases from V and 7 from J, leaving 16 bases between them. Germline CDR1 MDHEN, CDR2 SYDVKM. As DNA, the CDR3 is TGTGCCAGCAGGACAGGAATATCGTATGAGCAGTACTTC. Residues: CASRTGISYEQYF. Drawing the rest from reference TRBV28 and TRBJ2-7, the complete variable domain is DVKVTQSSRYLVKRTGEKVFLECVQDMDHENMFWYRQDPGLGLRLIYFSYDVKMKEKGDIPEGYSVSREKKERFSLILESASTNQTSMYLCASRTGISYEQYFGPGTRLTVT.

The V gene is TRBV28, the J gene TRBJ1-2, with D unresolved. Germline CDR1 MDHEN, CDR2 SYDVKM. Trimming removed 2 bases from V and 2 bases from J, with 9 bases in between. This CDR3 is built from 14 residues. The CDR3 coding sequence is TGTGCCAGCAGTTTACTTATCTCCAACTATGGCTACACCTTC. Translated: CASSLLISNYGYTF.

The chain couples TRBV6-5 to TRBJ2-7; perhaps TRBD2 as D (7 bases). V lost 10 bases and J lost 6, with 22 bases in between. The CDR3 loop spans 14 amino acids. From germline, CDR1 is MNHEY and CDR2 SVGAGI. The CDR3 nucleotides read TGTGCCATCTCGAGGCCGGGGGGCGCACGCGAGCAGTACTTC. Its protein is CAISRPGGAREQYF.

This chain connects TRBV27 to TRBJ1-2; TRBD1 agrees at 8 bases. Trimming took 5 bases from V and 5 from J; bases not matched to a gene: 13. Germline-derived CDR1 and CDR2 are MNHEY and SMNVEV (reference sequence). There are 16 residues in the CDR3. CDR3 bases: TGTGCCAGCAGTCCTATGCGGACAGGGTTAGGATATGGCTACACCTTC. Translating gives CASSPMRTGLGYGYTF.

The CDR3 loop reads CASSRRQGGEKLFF. Written as DNA, the CDR3 is TGTGCCAGCAGTCGCCGACAGGGCGGAGAAAAACTGTTTTTT. The chain carries TRBV6-5 and TRBJ1-4; 7 bases match TRBD1. V gave up 5 bases and J gave up 8 bases; unmatched junction bases: 8. The CDR3 runs 14 residues. The germline gives CDR1 MNHEY, CDR2 SVGAGI.